The next 28 T cell receptor beta chains were all read from a single sample in a study of blood T cell repertoires in COVID-19. Only in-frame clones appear in the TCRdb table, and some are missing; sequencing was by immunoSEQ multiplex PCR. The sample records some 200,000 clones, roughly 86% being singletons. Material for sequencing was peripheral blood. These receptors came from a man aged 65-85 years with acute or convalescent COVID-19.

The chain has TRBV2 and TRBJ2-5; 9 nucleotides match TRBD1. Germline lookup yields CDR1 SNHLY and CDR2 FYNNEI. V lost 6 bases and J lost 4; bases outside the gene matches: 9. CDR3 size: 15 residues. DNA for the CDR3: TGTGCCAGCAGCCTGGGGACAGGGATTGTAGAGACCCAGTACTTC. Protein product: CASSLGTGIVETQYF.

This CDR3 reads CASSLQGAVTGELFF. CDR3 sequence (DNA): TGCGCCAGCAGCCTACAGGGGGCGGTCACCGGGGAGCTGTTTTTT. J is TRBJ2-2 and V is TRBV4-1, with 9 nucleotides matching TRBD1. There are 15 residues in the CDR3. V was pared by 4 bases and J by 4 bases, with 4 bases of the junction left unmatched. The V gene's germline CDR1 is MGHRA and CDR2 YSYEKL.

The chain has TRBV18 and TRBJ1-4; D perhaps matches TRBD1 (5 bases). The CDR3 runs to 15 residues. With 6 bases removed from V and 0 bases from J, the gap between germline ends came to 11 bases. Per germline, CDR1 KGHSH and CDR2 LQKENI. The CDR3 bases are TGTGCCAGCTCTCAACGACAGTCAACTAATGAAAAACTGTTTTTT. It specifies CASSQRQSTNEKLFF.

The J gene is TRBJ1-2, the V gene TRBV19; tentatively, D is TRBD1 (6 bases). V was cut by 6 bases and J by 3 bases, with 14 bases left in between. The CDR3 has 14 amino acids. Germline V gene lookup returns CDR1 LNHDA and CDR2 SQIVND (reference sequence). The CDR3: CASRSTGLDYGYTF. For the CDR3, the DNA is TGTGCCAGTAGATCGACAGGTCTAGACTATGGCTACACCTTC.

The gene calls are TRBV7-2 and TRBJ1-4; 8 bases fit TRBD1. Unmatched junction bases numbered 11, after V lost 3 bases and J lost 8 bases. In germline, CDR1 is SGHTA, CDR2 FQGNSA. The CDR3 is 16 amino acids. The CDR3 region is CASSFDTRTGPEKLFF. The CDR3 region has the DNA TGTGCCAGCAGCTTCGACACTCGGACAGGGCCAGAAAAACTGTTTTTT.

In DNA form, the CDR3 reads TGCGCCAGCAGGCCCGACAGCGCAACTAATGAAAAACTGTTTTTT. Protein: CASRPDSATNEKLFF. The chain has TRBV5-1 and TRBJ1-4, with D tentatively TRBD1 (5 bases). The CDR3 is 15 residues long. Germline V CDR1 and CDR2: SGHRS, YFSETQ. Trimming took off 5 bases at V and 0 bases at J, with 11 bases between the two ends.

The chain recombines TRBV6-5 with TRBJ2-2, with D possibly TRBD1 on 5 matching bases. This CDR3 comprises 14 residues. The V gene lost 4 bases and the J gene lost 2 bases, with 8 bases spanning the gap. The germline gives CDR1 MNHEY, CDR2 SVGAGI. CDR3 DNA sequence: TGTGCCAGCAGTTTCGGACAAAACACCGGGGAGCTGTTTTTT. Protein sequence: CASSFGQNTGELFF.

This clone came up once. The gene calls are TRBV6-5 and TRBJ2-7; 9 positions agree with TRBD2. CDR3 size: 13 residues. Germline V gene sequence: CDR1 MNHEY, CDR2 SVGAGI. The junction had 11 bases not matched to a gene; V was cut back by 5 bases and J by 12 bases. CDR3 loop: CASSPLAGGPVYF. The CDR3 DNA is TGTGCCAGCAGTCCCCTGGCGGGAGGGCCAGTGTACTTC.

CDR3: CASSNRTGFDEKLFF. The CDR3 nucleotides are TGCGCCAGCAGCAACAGGACAGGGTTTGATGAAAAACTGTTTTTT. J is TRBJ1-4 and V is TRBV5-1; 8 bases align to TRBD1. CDR3 size: 15 residues. Per the germline V gene, CDR1 is SGHRS and CDR2 is YFSETQ. Germline trimming cut 4 bases from V and 6 bases from J; bases unmatched to any gene: 8.

The V and J genes are TRBV11-3 and TRBJ2-7; tentatively, D is TRBD2 (6 bases). Trimming left V 3 bases short and J 5 bases short, with 14 bases between. Germline V gene sequence: CDR1 SGHNT, CDR2 YENEEA. CDR3 size: 14 residues. The CDR3: CASSFGGDRDEQYF. In DNA form, the CDR3 reads TGTGCCAGCAGCTTCGGAGGGGATAGGGACGAGCAGTACTTC.

The chain links TRBV7-9 to TRBJ2-2, with D possibly TRBD1 on 6 matching bases. The CDR3 sequence is 13 residues long. In germline, CDR1 is SEHNR, CDR2 FQNEAQ (reference sequence). V dropped 6 bases and J dropped 6 bases, with 11 bases sitting between them. The CDR3 region has the DNA TGTGCCAGCAGTCAACAGGGCGCCGGGGAGCTGTTTTTT. Translating gives CASSQQGAGELFF.

The gene calls are TRBV14 and TRBJ2-5, with 8 bases that match TRBD2. CDR3 length: 17 residues. CDR1 is SGHDN, CDR2 FVKESK, per germline. J was trimmed by 2 bases and V by 1 base; bases with no gene match: 9. The DNA of the CDR3 is TGTGCCAGCAGCCAAGGAGGTAGCGGGACCCTACAAGAGACCCAGTACTTC. The encoded protein is CASSQGGSGTLQETQYF. Full variable domain (missing parts from reference TRBV14 and TRBJ2-5): EAGVTQFPSHSVIEKGQTVTLRCDPISGHDNLYWYRRVMGKEIKFLLHFVKESKQDESGMPNNRFLAERTGGTYSTLKVQPAELEDSGVYFCASSQGGSGTLQETQYFGPGTRLLVL.

The genes are TRBV3-1 (or the pseudogene TRBV3-2) and TRBJ1-6, with TRBD1 as a possible D gene (5 bases). V shed 5 bases and J shed 7 bases, with 18 bases lying between them. The CDR3 covers 16 residues. In germline, CDR1 is LGHDT, CDR2 YNNKEL (reference sequence). CDR3 amino acids: CASSSGINYRNSPLHF. In nucleotides, the CDR3 is TGTGCCAGCAGCTCTGGGATTAATTACAGGAATTCACCCCTCCACTTT.

The genes are TRBV30 and TRBJ1-2; TRBD1 might be the D (6 bases). Trimming stripped 1 base from V and 6 bases from J, with 15 bases between. The CDR3 extends over 14 amino acids. Per germline, CDR1 GTSNPN and CDR2 SVGIG (reference sequence). Here the CDR3 reads CAWSEGGSRDGYTF. The CDR3 bases are TGTGCCTGGAGTGAAGGGGGTAGTAGGGATGGCTACACCTTC.

The rearrangement joins TRBV11-2 to TRBJ1-5; maybe TRBD1 (6 bases). CDR1 is SGHAT, CDR2 FQNNGV, per germline. V was pared by 3 bases and J by 7 bases, with 13 bases between. The CDR3 consists of 14 residues. Here the CDR3 reads CASSFTTGIQPQHF. DNA of the CDR3: TGTGCCAGCAGCTTTACCACAGGGATCCAGCCCCAGCATTTT.

The V gene is TRBV5-1, the J gene TRBJ2-7, with a possible D match to TRBD2 (6 bases). Between the trimmed V and J ends, which lost 4 bases and 2 bases, there was a span of 16 bases. Germline V CDR1 and CDR2: SGHRS, YFSETQ. There are 15 residues in the CDR3. In DNA form, the CDR3 reads TGCGCCAGCAGCAAAACCGGGACTTTAACCTACGAGCAGTACTTC. Its translation is CASSKTGTLTYEQYF.

This rearrangement joins TRBV24-1 to TRBJ1-1; TRBD1 might be the D (6 bases). CDR3 length: 13 residues. The germline gives CDR1 KGHDR, CDR2 SFDVKD. The germline V and J ends were trimmed by 6 bases and 4 bases, with 11 bases remaining between them. CDR3 nucleotide sequence: TGTGCCACCAGTCGGGGGGCCCTCACTGAAGCTTTCTTT. Translating gives CATSRGALTEAFF.

The rearrangement uses TRBV3-1 (or the pseudogene TRBV3-2) and TRBJ1-2; D is ambiguous. The CDR3 length is 14 residues. Germline V gene sequence: CDR1 LGHDT, CDR2 YNNKEL (reference sequence). V lost 0 bases and J 8 bases, leaving 13 bases between the germline ends. CDR3 sequence reads: CASSQDNGPRGYTF. The DNA for the CDR3 is TGTGCCAGCAGCCAAGATAATGGCCCTAGGGGCTACACCTTC.

The V gene is TRBV11-1, the J gene TRBJ2-7; 8 nucleotides align to TRBD2. V lost 2 bases to trimming and J lost 3 bases; unmatched junction nucleotides: 3. The V gene's germline CDR1 is SGHAT and CDR2 FQDESV (reference sequence). The CDR3 is 14 amino acids. The CDR3 sequence is CASSLTGTSYEQYF. The DNA for the CDR3 is TGTGCCAGCAGCTTAACGGGGACTAGCTACGAGCAGTACTTC. The full variable domain, with the rest looked up from reference TRBV11-1 and TRBJ2-7, is EAEVAQSPRYKITEKSQAVAFWCDPISGHATLYWYRQILGQGPELLVQFQDESVVDDSQLPKDRFSAERLKGVDSTLKIQPAELGDSAMYLCASSLTGTSYEQYFGPGTRLTVT.

The chain combines TRBV7-8 with TRBJ2-3; D is uncertain. The germline V gene encodes CDR1 SGHVS and CDR2 FQNEAQ. Trimming stripped 4 bases from V and 4 bases from J, with 3 bases between. The CDR3 extends over 11 amino acids. CDR3 region: CASSSSDTQYF. The CDR3 DNA is TGTGCCAGCAGCTCGTCAGATACGCAGTATTTT.

In its sample, this clone was seen many times. This chain links TRBV19 with TRBJ2-1, with D perhaps TRBD2 (6 bases). The V gene's germline CDR1 is LNHDA and CDR2 SQIVND (reference sequence). This CDR3 has 16 residues. V lost 0 bases and J 4 bases, leaving 13 bases between the germline ends. Here the CDR3 DNA reads TGTGCCAGTAGTATAGAAATGAGCGGGTGGTACAATGAGCAGTTCTTC. It encodes CASSIEMSGWYNEQFF. Full variable domain (remainder filled in from reference TRBV19 and TRBJ2-1): DGGITQSPKYLFRKEGQNVTLSCEQNLNHDAMYWYRQDPGQGLRLIYYSQIVNDFQKGDIAEGYSVSREKKESFPLTVTSAQKNPTAFYLCASSIEMSGWYNEQFFGPGTRLTVL.

The rearrangement joins TRBV5-1 to TRBJ2-5; D is possibly TRBD1 (6 bases). Germline lookup yields CDR1 SGHRS and CDR2 YFSETQ. The CDR3 is 14 amino acids. Deletions cut 5 bases from V and 1 base from J, with 12 bases between. CDR3 DNA sequence: TGCGCCAGCAGGTCGCAGGGGAGCCAAGAGACCCAGTACTTC. This encodes CASRSQGSQETQYF.

J is TRBJ2-3 and V is TRBV2; a weak D match, TRBD1 (6 bases). This CDR3 comprises 15 residues. V lost 4 bases and J lost 5, with 16 bases in between. Germline CDR1 is SNHLY and CDR2 is FYNNEI. The CDR3 DNA sequence: TGTGCCAGCAGTGCGCAGGGGTACCAACAAGATACGCAGTATTTT. It encodes CASSAQGYQQDTQYF.

This clone was found a few times. V is TRBV7-3 and J is TRBJ2-1, with D perhaps TRBD2 (6 bases). V was cut by 1 base and J by 9 bases, with 13 bases left in between. The CDR3 has 14 residues. Germline V gives CDR1 SGHTA, CDR2 FQGTGA. CDR3 sequence: CASSLMSTAGEQFF. In DNA, the CDR3 is TGTGCCAGCAGCTTAATGAGTACAGCGGGTGAGCAGTTCTTC.

In this sample, this clone turned up once. The CDR3 DNA sequence: TGTGCCAGTCTGAGGGGGAGGGATAGCAATCAGCCCCAGCATTTT. Protein: CASLRGRDSNQPQHF. The V gene is TRBV2, the J gene TRBJ1-5, with D perhaps matching TRBD1 (6 bases). There are 15 residues in the CDR3. Deletions cut 9 bases from V and 0 bases from J, with 15 bases between. CDR1 SNHLY and CDR2 FYNNEI come from the germline V gene.

The chain combines TRBV2 with TRBJ2-1; TRBD1 might be the D (5 bases). V was pared by 6 bases and J by 7 bases, with 10 bases between. Germline V gene data show CDR1 as SNHLY and CDR2 as FYNNEI. This CDR3 is built from 12 residues. The CDR3 DNA follows: TGTGCCAGCAGGGGGCAGAGGAATGAGCAGTTCTTC. It yields the protein CASRGQRNEQFF. Drawing the rest from reference TRBV2 and TRBJ2-1, the complete variable domain is EPEVTQTPSHQVTQMGQEVILRCVPISNHLYFYWYRQILGQKVEFLVSFYNNEISEKSEIFDDQFSVERPDGSNFTLKIRSTKLEDSAMYFCASRGQRNEQFFGPGTRLTVL.

This clone was found a few times. This chain uses TRBV18 with TRBJ2-2, with 9 bases lining up with TRBD2. This CDR3 spans 17 amino acids. CDR1 and CDR2 (germline): KGHSH, LQKENI. The ends lost 3 bases at V and 1 base at J; junction bases unmatched: 6. CDR3 in DNA: TGTGCCAGCTCACCCTCGGCGGGGGGGAAGAACACCGGGGAGCTGTTTTTT. This gives the protein CASSPSAGGKNTGELFF.

This chain connects TRBV5-1 to TRBJ2-5; a possible D gene is TRBD2 (5 bases). Trimming pared 4 bases from V and 3 bases from J, leaving 22 bases between. This CDR3 region has 17 residues. Germline V gives CDR1 SGHRS, CDR2 YFSETQ. The CDR3 sequence: CASSPHPKIASEETQYF. The CDR3 bases are TGCGCCAGCAGCCCACACCCGAAGATAGCGAGCGAAGAGACCCAGTACTTC.